The present T cell receptor (beta chain) was sequenced within a study of beta chain features in type 1 diabetes. The table lists this clone with a few counts. Antigen unknown. Study-wide points: Type 1 diabetes patients had fewer VDJ junction insertions and more deletions. Patients and controls would share equally any PCR tilt toward shorter templates. There was a moderate but significant shortening of TCRB CDR3s in all four CD4+ subsets of Type 1 diabetes patients.

Reverse transcription of all isolated RNA meant that expressed TCRB transcripts were sequenced. Generated by immunoSEQ multiplex PCR, the TCRdb table keeps only in-frame clones and is missing some. The sample lists 200,000 to 300,000 clones, 13% to 15% occurring once. Germline-derived CDR1 and CDR2 are MNHNS and SASEGT. The CDR3 loop spans 14 amino acids. After removal of 6 bases from V and 6 bases from J, the junction contained 10 bases not matched to a gene. This clonotype was sampled from a middle-aged woman in good health. Source material: naive CD4+ T cells from blood. This sequence joins TRBV6-1 and TRBJ2-7; 8 bases fit TRBD1. CDR3 sequence reads: CASRAQGEFREQYF. Here the CDR3 DNA reads TGTGCCAGCAGGGCACAGGGGGAATTTCGCGAGCAGTACTTC.